This entry describes one TCR beta chain. Its antigen remains unidentified. Germline-derived CDR1 and CDR2 are LNHDA and SQIVND (reference sequence). The V end lost 9 bases, the J end lost 4 bases, and 21 bases lay between the germline ends. CDR3 length equals 15 residues. This specimen belongs to a study of Ad26.COV2.S vaccination and SARS-CoV-2 variants. Points from the study as a whole: From the TCR breadth and depth analyses, total T cell responses may have been underestimated.

Sequenced by immunoSEQ multiplex PCR; TCRdb stores in-frame clones only, minus some. The sample has 380,000 or so clones; roughly 85% are singletons. Noted treatment: over 15 received Ad26.COV2.S at low or high dose, single or two shots; 5 received placebo; per-sample allocation not given. Sampling happened 63 days after the first vaccine or placebo injection. V usage is TRBV19 and J usage is TRBJ2-5; possibly TRBD2 for D (5 bases). The clonotype was recovered from a person between 18 and 65 years old who received the Ad26.COV2.S COVID-19 vaccine or a placebo. The sample was peripheral blood, taken in a trial of Ad26.COV2.S vaccine versus placebo. The CDR3 nucleotides are TGTGCCAGACCTCCGGGGTGCCTACCGCCAGAGACCCAGTACTTC. The encoded protein is CARPPGCLPPETQYF.